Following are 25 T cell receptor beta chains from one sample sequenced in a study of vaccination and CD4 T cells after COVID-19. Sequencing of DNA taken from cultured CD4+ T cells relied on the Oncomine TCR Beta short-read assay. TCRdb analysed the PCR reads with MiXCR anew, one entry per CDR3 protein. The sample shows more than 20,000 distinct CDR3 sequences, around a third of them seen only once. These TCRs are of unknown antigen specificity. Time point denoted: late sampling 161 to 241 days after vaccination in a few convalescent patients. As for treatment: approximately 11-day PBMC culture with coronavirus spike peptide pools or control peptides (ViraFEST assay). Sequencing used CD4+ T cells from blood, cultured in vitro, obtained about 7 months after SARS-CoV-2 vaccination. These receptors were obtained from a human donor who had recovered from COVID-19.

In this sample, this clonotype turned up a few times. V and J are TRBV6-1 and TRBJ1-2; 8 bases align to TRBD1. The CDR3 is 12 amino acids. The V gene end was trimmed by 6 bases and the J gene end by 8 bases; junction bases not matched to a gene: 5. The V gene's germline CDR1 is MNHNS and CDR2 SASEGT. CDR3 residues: CASRGDRSGYTF. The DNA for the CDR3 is TGTGCCAGCAGGGGGGACAGGAGCGGCTACACCTTC.

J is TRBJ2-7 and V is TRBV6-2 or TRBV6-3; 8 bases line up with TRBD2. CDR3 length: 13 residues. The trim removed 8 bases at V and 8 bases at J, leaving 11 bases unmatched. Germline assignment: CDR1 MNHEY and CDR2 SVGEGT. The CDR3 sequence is CASEGTRSPQQYF. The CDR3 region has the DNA TGTGCCAGCGAGGGGACTAGGAGTCCGCAGCAGTACTTC.

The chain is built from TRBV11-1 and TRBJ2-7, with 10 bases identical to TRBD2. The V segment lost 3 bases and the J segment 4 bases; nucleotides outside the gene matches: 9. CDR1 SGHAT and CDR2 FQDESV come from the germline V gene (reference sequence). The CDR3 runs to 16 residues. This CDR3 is CASSLGLAGDHYEQYF. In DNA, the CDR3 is TGTGCCAGCAGCTTGGGGCTAGCGGGGGACCATTACGAGCAGTACTTC. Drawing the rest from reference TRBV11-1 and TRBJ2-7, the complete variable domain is EAEVAQSPRYKITEKSQAVAFWCDPISGHATLYWYRQILGQGPELLVQFQDESVVDDSQLPKDRFSAERLKGVDSTLKIQPAELGDSAMYLCASSLGLAGDHYEQYFGPGTRLTVT.

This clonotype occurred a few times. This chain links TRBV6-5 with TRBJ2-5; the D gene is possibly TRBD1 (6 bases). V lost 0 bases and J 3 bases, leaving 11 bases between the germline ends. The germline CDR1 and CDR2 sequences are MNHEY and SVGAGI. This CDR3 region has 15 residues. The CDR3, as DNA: TGTGCCAGCAGTTACTCATTGGGGGCGAAAGAGACCCAGTACTTC. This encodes CASSYSLGAKETQYF.

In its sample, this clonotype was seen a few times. The CDR3 loop is CASSLTGGGNTIYF. The CDR3 DNA reads as TGTGCCAGCAGCTTAACGGGAGGTGGAAACACCATATATTTT. The rearrangement links TRBV7-3 to TRBJ1-3; D ambiguous. The CDR3 length is 14 residues. Deletions cut 0 bases from V and 3 bases from J, with 6 bases between. The V gene's germline CDR1 is SGHTA and CDR2 FQGTGA. The whole variable domain, remainder taken from reference TRBV7-3 and TRBJ1-3, is GAGVSQTPSNKVTEKGKYVELRCDPISGHTALYWYRQSLGQGPEFLIYFQGTGAADDSGLPNDRFFAVRPEGSVSTLKIQRTERGDSAVYLCASSLTGGGNTIYFGEGSWLTVV.

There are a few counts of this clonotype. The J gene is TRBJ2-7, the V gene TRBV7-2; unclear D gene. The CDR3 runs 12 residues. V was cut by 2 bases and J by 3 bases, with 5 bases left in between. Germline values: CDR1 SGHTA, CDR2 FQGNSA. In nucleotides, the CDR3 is TGTGCCAGCAGCTTATGGGACTACGAGCAGTACTTC. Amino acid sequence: CASSLWDYEQYF.

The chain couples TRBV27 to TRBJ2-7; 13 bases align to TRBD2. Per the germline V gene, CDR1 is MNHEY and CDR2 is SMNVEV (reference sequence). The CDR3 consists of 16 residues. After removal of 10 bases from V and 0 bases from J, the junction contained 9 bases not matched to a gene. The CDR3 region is CATRVLAGGSSYEQYF. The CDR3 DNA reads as TGTGCCACGCGGGTACTAGCGGGAGGGAGCTCCTACGAGCAGTACTTC.

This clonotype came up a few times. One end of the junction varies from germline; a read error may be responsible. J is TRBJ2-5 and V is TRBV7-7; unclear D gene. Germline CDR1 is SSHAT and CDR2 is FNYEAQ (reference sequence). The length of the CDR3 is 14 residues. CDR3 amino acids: CASSLMLSEETQYF. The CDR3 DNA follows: TGTGCTAGCAGCTTAATGTTGTCCGAAGAGACCCAGTACTTC.

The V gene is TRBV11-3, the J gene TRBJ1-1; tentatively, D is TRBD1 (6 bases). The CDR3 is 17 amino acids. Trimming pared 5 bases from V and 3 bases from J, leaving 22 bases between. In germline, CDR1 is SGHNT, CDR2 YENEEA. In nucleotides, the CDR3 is TGTGCCAGCAGCAAAGAGGGGTGGGGGCGGAGGGACACTGAAGCTTTCTTT. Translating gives CASSKEGWGRRDTEAFF.

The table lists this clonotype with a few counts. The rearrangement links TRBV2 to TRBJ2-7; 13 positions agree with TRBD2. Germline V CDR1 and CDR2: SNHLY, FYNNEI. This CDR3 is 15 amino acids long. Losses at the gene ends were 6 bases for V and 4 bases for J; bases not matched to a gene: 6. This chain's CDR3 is CASRKLAGGPYEQYF. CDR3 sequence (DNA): TGTGCCAGCAGGAAACTAGCGGGAGGGCCTTACGAGCAGTACTTC.

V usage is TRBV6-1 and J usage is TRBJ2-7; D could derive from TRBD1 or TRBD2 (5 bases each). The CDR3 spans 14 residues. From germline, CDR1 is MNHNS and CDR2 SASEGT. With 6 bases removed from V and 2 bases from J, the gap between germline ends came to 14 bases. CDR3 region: CASRWQGVPYEQYF. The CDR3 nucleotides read TGTGCCAGCAGGTGGCAGGGAGTCCCCTACGAGCAGTACTTC.

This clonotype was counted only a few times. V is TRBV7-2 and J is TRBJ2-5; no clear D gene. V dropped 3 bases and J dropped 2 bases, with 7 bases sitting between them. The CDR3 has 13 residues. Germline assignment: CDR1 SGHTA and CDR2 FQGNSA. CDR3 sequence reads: CASSFIRQETQYF. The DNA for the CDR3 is TGTGCCAGCAGCTTCATACGGCAAGAGACCCAGTACTTC.

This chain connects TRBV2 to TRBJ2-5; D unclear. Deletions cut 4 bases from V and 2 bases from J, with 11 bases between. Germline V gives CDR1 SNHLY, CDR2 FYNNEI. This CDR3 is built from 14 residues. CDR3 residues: CASSVRQTQETQYF. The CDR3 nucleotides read TGTGCCAGCAGTGTTCGGCAGACTCAAGAGACCCAGTACTTC.

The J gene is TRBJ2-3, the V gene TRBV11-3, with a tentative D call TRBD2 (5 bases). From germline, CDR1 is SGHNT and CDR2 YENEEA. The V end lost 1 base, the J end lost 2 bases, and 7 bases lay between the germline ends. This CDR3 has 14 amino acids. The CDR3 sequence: CASSLAGYTDTQYF. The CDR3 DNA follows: TGTGCCAGCAGCTTAGCGGGGTACACAGATACGCAGTATTTT.

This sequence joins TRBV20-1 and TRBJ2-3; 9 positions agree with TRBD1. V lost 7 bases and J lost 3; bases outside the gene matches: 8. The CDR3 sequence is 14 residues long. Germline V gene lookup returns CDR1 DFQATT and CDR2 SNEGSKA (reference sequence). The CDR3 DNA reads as TGCAGTGGTTCGGACAGGGGACCTACAGATACGCAGTATTTT. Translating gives CSGSDRGPTDTQYF.

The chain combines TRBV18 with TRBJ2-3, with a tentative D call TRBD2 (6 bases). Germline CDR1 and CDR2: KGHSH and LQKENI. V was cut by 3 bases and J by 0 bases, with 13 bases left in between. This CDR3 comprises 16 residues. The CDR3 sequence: CASSPYSSGSTDTQYF. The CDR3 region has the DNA TGTGCCAGCTCACCTTATTCGAGCGGGAGCACAGATACGCAGTATTTT.

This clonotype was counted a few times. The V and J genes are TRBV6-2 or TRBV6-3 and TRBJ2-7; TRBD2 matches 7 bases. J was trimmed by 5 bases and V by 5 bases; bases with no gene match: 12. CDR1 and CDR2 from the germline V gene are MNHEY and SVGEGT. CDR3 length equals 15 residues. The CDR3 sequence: CASSLIDGRSNEQYF. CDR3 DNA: TGTGCCAGCAGTCTTATAGACGGGAGGTCAAACGAGCAGTACTTC.

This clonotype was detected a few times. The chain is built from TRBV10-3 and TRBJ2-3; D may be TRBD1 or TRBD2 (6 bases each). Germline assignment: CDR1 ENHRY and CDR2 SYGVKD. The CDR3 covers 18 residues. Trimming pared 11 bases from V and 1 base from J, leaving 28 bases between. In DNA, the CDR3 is TGTGCCTCCAAGGATTGGGGGGCCCAGCCTAGTCGCACAGATACGCAGTATTTT. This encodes CASKDWGAQPSRTDTQYF.

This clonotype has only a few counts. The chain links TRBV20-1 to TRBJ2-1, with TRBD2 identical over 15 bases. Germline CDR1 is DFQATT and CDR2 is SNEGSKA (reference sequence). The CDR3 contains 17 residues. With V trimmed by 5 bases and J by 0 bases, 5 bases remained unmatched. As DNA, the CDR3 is TGCAGTGCTTATGGGACTAGCGGGGGGCTCTCCTACAATGAGCAGTTCTTC. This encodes CSAYGTSGGLSYNEQFF.

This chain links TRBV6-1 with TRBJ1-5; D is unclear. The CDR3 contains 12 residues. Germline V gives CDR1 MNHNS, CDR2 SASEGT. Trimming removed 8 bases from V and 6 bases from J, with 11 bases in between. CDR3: CASSDGIQPQHF. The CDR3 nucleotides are TGTGCCAGCTCGGATGGGATTCAGCCCCAGCATTTT.

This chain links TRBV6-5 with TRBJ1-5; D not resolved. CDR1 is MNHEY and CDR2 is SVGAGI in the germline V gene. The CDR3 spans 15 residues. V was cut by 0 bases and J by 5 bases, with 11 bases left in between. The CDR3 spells CASSYSLWSDQPQHF. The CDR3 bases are TGTGCCAGCAGTTACTCGTTGTGGTCGGATCAGCCCCAGCATTTT.

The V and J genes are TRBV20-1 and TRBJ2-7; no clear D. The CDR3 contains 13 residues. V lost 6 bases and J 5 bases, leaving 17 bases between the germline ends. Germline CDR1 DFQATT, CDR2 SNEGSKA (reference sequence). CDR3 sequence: CSASPSPADEQYF. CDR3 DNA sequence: TGCAGTGCCAGTCCTTCCCCTGCGGACGAGCAGTACTTC.

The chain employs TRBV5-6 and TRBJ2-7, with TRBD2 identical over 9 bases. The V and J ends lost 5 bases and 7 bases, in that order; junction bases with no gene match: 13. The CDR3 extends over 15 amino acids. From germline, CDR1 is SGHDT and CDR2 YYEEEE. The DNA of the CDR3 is TGTGCCAGCAGTTCGGACCCAGTAGCGGGAGTTGAGCAGTACTTC. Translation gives CASSSDPVAGVEQYF. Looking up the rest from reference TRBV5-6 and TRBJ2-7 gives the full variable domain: DAGVTQSPTHLIKTRGQQVTLRCSPKSGHDTVSWYQQALGQGPQFIFQYYEEEERQRGNFPDRFSGHQFPNYSSELNVNALLLGDSALYLCASSSDPVAGVEQYFGPGTRLTVT.

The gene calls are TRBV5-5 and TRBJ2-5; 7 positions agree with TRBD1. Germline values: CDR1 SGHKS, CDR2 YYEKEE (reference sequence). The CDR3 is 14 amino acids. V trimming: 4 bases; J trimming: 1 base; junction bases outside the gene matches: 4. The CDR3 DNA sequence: TGTGCCAGCAGCCTCCGGACAGGCCAAGAGACCCAGTACTTC. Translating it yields CASSLRTGQETQYF.

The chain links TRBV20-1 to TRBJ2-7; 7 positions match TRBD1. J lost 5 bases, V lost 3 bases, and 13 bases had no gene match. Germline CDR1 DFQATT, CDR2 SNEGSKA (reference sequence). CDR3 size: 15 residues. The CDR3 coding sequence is TGCAGTGCTAGGCCACCGCCGACAGGGATCCACGAGCAGTACTTC. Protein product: CSARPPPTGIHEQYF.